This TCR beta chain was sequenced for a study of blood T cell repertoires in COVID-19. Overall study: Sources were T cells, B-cell-depleted T cells, or PBMCs; the material itself was cDNA or gDNA.

In the authors' workflow: For nucleated cells, counts were estimated from reference gene primer amplification. Assay: immunoSEQ multiplex PCR; the TCRdb copy retains only in-frame clones and omits some. V, J and clone size were drawn from that table, and D and trimming were deduced from the DNA. The table has some 150,000 clones, nearly 85% seen once. Only one count was recorded for this clone. V trimming: 4 bases; J trimming: 7 bases; junction bases outside the gene matches: 7. Germline-derived CDR1 and CDR2 are SGHRS and YFSETQ. The CDR3 runs to 13 residues. This sequence was found in a human donor in a cohort sampled during active COVID-19. The chain combines TRBV5-1 with TRBJ1-2, with 7 bases fitting TRBD1. Sequencing input: peripheral blood. CDR3 DNA: TGCGCCAGCAGCGAGACAGGGTCGGGTGGCTACACCTTC. It is translated as CASSETGSGGYTF. The full variable domain, its missing parts supplied by reference TRBV5-1 and TRBJ1-2, is KAGVTQTPRYLIKTRGQQVTLSCSPISGHRSVSWYQQTPGQGLQFLFEYFSETQRNKGNFPGRFSGRQFSNSRSEMNVSTLELGDSALYLCASSETGSGGYTFGSGTRLTVV.